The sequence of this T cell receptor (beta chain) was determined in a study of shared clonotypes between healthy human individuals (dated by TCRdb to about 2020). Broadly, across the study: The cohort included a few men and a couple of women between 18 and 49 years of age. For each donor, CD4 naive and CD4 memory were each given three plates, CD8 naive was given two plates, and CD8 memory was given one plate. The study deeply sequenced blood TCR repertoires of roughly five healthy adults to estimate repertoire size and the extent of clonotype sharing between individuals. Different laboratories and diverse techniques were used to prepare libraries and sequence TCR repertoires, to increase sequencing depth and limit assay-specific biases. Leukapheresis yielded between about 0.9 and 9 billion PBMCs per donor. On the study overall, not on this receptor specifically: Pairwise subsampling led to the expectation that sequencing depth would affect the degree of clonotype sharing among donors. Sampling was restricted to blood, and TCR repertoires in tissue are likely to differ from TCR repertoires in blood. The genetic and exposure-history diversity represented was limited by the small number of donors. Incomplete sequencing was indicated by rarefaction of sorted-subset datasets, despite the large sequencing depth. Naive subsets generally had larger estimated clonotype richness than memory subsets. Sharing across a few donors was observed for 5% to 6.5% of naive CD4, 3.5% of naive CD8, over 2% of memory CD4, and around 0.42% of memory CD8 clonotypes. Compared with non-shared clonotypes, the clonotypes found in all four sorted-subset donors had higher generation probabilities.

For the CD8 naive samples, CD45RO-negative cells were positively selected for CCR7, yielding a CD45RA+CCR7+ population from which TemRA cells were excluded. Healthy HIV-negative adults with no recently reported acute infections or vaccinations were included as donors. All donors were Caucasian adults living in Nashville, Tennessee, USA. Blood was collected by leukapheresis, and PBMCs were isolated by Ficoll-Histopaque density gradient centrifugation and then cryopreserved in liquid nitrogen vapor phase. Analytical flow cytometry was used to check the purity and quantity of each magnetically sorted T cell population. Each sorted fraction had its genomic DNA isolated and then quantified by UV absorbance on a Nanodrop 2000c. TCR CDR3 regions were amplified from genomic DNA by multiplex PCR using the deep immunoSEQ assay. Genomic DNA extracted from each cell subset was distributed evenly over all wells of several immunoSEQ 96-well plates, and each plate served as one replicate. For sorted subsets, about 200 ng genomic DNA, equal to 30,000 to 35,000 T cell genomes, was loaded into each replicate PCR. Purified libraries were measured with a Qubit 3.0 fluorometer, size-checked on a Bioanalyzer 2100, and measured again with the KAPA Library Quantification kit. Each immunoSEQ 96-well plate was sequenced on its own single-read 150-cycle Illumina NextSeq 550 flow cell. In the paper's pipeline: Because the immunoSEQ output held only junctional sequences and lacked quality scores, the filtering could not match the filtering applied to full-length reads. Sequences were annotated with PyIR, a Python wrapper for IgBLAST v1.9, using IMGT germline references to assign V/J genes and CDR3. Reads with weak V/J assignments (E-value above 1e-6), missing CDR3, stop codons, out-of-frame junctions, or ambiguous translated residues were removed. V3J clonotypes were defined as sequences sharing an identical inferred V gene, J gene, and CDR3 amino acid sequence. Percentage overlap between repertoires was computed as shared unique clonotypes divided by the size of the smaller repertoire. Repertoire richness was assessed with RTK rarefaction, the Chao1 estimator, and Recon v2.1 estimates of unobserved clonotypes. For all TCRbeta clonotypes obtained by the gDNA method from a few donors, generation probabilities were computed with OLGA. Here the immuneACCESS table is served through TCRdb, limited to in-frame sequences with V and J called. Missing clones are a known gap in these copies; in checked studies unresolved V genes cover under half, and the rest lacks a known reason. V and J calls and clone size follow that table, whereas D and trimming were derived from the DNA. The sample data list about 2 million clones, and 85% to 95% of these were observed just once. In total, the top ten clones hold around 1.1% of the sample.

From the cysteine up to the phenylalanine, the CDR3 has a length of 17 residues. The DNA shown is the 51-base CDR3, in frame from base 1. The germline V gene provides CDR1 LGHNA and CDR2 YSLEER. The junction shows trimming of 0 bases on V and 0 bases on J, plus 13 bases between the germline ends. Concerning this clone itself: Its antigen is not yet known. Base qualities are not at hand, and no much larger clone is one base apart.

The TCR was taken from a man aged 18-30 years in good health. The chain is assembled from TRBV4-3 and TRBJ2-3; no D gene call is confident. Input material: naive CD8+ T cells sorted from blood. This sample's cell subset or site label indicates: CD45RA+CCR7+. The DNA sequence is TGCGCCAGCAGCCAAGACCCTGCGGCAGAAAGCACAGATACGCAGTATTTT. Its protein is CASSQDPAAESTDTQYF.